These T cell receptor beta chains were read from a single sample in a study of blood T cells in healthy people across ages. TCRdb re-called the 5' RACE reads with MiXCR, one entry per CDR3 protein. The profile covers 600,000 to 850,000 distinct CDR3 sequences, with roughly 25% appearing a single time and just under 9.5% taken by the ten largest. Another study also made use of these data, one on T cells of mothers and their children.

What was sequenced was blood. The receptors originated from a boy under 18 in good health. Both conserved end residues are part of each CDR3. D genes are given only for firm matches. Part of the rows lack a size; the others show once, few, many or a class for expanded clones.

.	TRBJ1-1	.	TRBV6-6	CASSYGETEAFF	TGTGCCAGCAGTTACGGGGAAACTGAAGCTTTCTTT
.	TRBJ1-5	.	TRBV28	CASSPDGKGGQPQHF	TGTGCCAGCAGCCCAGATGGGAAGGGGGGTCAGCCCCAGCATTTT
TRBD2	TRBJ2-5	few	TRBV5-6	CASSFRAGKRETQYF	TGTGCCAGCAGCTTCCGAGCGGGAAAACGGGAGACCCAGTACTTC
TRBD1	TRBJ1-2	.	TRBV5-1	CASSQLDRAYGYTF	TGCGCCAGCAGCCAGCTGGACAGGGCCTATGGCTACACCTTC
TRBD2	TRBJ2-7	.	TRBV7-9	CASSLEISGRALQYF	TGTGCCAGCAGCTTAGAAATAAGCGGGAGGGCTCTGCAGTACTTC
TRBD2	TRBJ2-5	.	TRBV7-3	CASSLKAGGQETQYF	TGTGCCAGCAGCTTAAAAGCGGGGGGGCAAGAGACCCAGTACTTC
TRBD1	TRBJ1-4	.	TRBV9	CASSPRDRETEKLFF	TGTGCCAGCAGCCCGAGGGACAGGGAGACTGAAAAACTGTTTTTT
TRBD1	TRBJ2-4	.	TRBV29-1	CSVAADRVEYF	TGCAGCGTTGCCGCGGACAGGGTGGAGTACTTC
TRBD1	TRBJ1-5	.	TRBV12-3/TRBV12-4	CASSSQGVGQPQHF	TGTGCCAGCAGTTCTCAGGGGGTCGGGCAGCCCCAGCATTTT
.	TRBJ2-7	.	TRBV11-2	CASSFEPTYEQYF	TGTGCCAGCAGCTTCGAACCAACCTACGAGCAGTACTTC
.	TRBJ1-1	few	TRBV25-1	CASRTGLNTEAFF	TGTGCCAGCAGGACAGGTCTGAACACTGAAGCTTTCTTT
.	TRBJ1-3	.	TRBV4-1	CASSQGAKHRPSGNTIYF	TGCGCCAGCAGCCAAGGGGCCAAACACAGGCCCTCTGGAAACACCATATATTTT
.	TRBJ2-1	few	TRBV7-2	CASSPRRLAAFNEQFF	TGTGCCAGCAGCCCCCGTAGGCTAGCAGCCTTCAATGAGCAGTTCTTC
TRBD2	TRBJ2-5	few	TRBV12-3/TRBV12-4	CASSFSGLDAGQETQYF	TGTGCCAGCAGTTTCTCTGGACTAGACGCGGGACAAGAGACCCAGTACTTC
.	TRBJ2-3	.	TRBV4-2	CASSQDVRTVPDTQYF	TGTGCCAGCAGCCAAGATGTCCGGACAGTCCCAGATACGCAGTATTTT
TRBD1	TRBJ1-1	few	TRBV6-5	CASSYAGTVSLNTEAFF	TGTGCCAGCAGTTACGCCGGGACAGTCAGTCTCAACACTGAAGCTTTCTTT
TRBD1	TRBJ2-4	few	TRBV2	CASSLDRALAKNIQYF	TGTGCCAGCAGTCTGGACAGGGCCCTAGCCAAAAACATTCAGTACTTC
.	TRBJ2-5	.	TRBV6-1	CASSEGTVSETQYF	TGTGCCAGCAGTGAAGGGACAGTGTCGGAGACCCAGTACTTC
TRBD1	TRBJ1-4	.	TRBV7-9	CASGLRQGNEKLFF	TGTGCCAGCGGGTTAAGACAGGGTAATGAAAAACTGTTTTTT
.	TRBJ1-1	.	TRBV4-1	CASSQGRDSEAFF	TGCGCCAGCAGCCAAGGTCGGGACTCTGAAGCTTTCTTT
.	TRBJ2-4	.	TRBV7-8	CASSSARGPKNIQYF	TGTGCCAGCAGCTCAGCGCGGGGGCCCAAAAACATTCAGTACTTC
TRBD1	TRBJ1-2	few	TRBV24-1	CATSGPGQGSGTAYGYTF	TGTGCCACCAGTGGACCGGGACAGGGATCCGGTACGGCCTATGGCTACACCTTC
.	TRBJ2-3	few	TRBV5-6	CASSLESIDTQYF	TGTGCCAGCAGCTTGGAATCAATTGATACGCAGTATTTT
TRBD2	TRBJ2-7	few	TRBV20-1	CSARVAGVTAYEQYF	TGCAGTGCTAGAGTAGCGGGAGTAACCGCCTACGAGCAGTACTTC
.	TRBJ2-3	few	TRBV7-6	CASSSQGSGGTDTQYF	TGTGCCAGCAGCTCCCAAGGTAGCGGCGGGACAGATACGCAGTATTTT
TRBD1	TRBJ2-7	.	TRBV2	CASSEFGQGSYEQYF	TGTGCCAGCAGTGAATTTGGACAGGGCTCCTACGAGCAGTACTTC
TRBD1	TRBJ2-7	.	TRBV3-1	CASSLQGLPYEQYF	TGTGCCAGCAGCCTACAGGGGCTCCCCTACGAGCAGTACTTC
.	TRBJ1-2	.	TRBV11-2	CASSREGMFYGYTF	TGTGCCAGCAGCAGAGAAGGAATGTTCTATGGCTACACCTTC
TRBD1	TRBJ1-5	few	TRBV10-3	CAISDGQGIQPQHF	TGTGCCATCAGTGACGGACAGGGGATACAGCCCCAGCATTTT
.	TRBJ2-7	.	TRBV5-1	CASSKDSLGPYEQYF	TGCGCCAGCAGCAAAGACTCTTTGGGTCCATACGAGCAGTACTTC
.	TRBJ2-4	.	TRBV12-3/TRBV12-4	CASGPKSWRSGKNIQYF	TGTGCCAGCGGACCCAAGAGTTGGAGGTCTGGCAAAAACATTCAGTACTTC
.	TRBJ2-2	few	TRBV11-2	CASSFGSGGTGELFF	TGTGCCAGCAGCTTCGGTTCTGGGGGGACCGGGGAGCTGTTTTTT
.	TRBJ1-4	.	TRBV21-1	CASSTPGQGEQGFF	TGTGCCAGCAGCACCCCGGGACAGGGCGAACAGGGGTTTTTT
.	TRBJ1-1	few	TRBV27	CASSFLPGSEAFF	TGTGCCAGCAGTTTTCTTCCAGGGAGTGAAGCTTTCTTT
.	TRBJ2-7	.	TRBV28	CASSFQGQHYEQYF	TGTGCCAGCAGTTTTCAAGGACAGCACTACGAGCAGTACTTC
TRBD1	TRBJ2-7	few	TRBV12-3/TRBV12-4	CASSSSMTGWEQYF	TGTGCCAGCAGTTCCTCCATGACAGGGTGGGAGCAGTACTTC
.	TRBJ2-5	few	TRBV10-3	CAIRSPKETQYF	TGTGCCATACGAAGCCCAAAAGAGACCCAGTACTTC
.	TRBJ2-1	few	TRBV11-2	CAILAGQSYNEQFF	TGTGCCATCTTAGCAGGGCAGTCTTACAATGAGCAGTTCTTC
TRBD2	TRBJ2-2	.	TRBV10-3	CAIRGDSNTGELFF	TGTGCCATCCGGGGGGACTCAAACACCGGGGAGCTGTTTTTT
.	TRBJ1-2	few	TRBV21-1	CTSSTGANYGYTF	TGTACCAGCAGCACCGGCGCTAACTATGGCTACACCTTC
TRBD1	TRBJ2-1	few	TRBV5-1	CASSPLGGVRNEQFF	TGCGCCAGCAGCCCCCTAGGGGGCGTTCGGAATGAGCAGTTCTTC
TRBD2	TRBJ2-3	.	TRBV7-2	CASSLERLADYTDTQYF	TGTGCCAGCAGCTTAGAGAGACTAGCAGACTACACAGATACGCAGTATTTT
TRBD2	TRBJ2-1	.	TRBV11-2	CASSSIAGGRYNEQFF	TGTGCCAGCAGCTCAATAGCGGGAGGGCGGTACAATGAGCAGTTCTTC
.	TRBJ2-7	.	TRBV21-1	CASSKERREGPYEQYF	TGTGCCAGCAGCAAAGAGAGGCGGGAGGGCCCCTACGAGCAGTACTTC
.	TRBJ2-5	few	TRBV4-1	CASSRGPGTQETQYF	TGCGCCAGCAGCCGGGGACCAGGCACTCAAGAGACCCAGTACTTC
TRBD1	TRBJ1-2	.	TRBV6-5	CASSRGGQGANYGYTF	TGTGCCAGCAGTCGCGGAGGACAGGGAGCCAACTATGGCTACACCTTC
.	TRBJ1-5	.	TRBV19	CASSPEVGSNQPQHF	TGTGCCAGTAGTCCGGAGGTGGGGAGCAATCAGCCGCAGCATTTT
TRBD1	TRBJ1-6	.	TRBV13	CASSRTGGLSPLHF	TGTGCCAGCAGCCGAACAGGGGGATTGTCACCCCTCCACTTT
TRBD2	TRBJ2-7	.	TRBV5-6	CASSSGGGTSSYEQYF	TGTGCCAGCAGCTCTGGAGGTGGGACTAGCAGCTACGAGCAGTACTTC
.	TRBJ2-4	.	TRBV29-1	CSVLSVRNIQYF	TGCAGCGTCCTCAGCGTCCGAAACATTCAGTACTTC
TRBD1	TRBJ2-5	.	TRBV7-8	CASSPGTGWLETQYF	TGTGCCAGCAGCCCTGGGACAGGGTGGTTGGAGACCCAGTACTTC
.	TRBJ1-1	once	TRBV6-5	CASSRDSLNTEAFF	TGTGCCAGCAGCCGCGACAGCTTGAACACTGAAGCTTTCTTT
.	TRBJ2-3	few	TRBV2	CASTQGGGDTQYF	TGTGCCAGCACCCAGGGTGGTGGGGATACGCAGTATTTT
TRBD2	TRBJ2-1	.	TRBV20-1	CSARGLAGGKDSYNEQFF	TGCAGTGCTAGGGGACTAGCGGGGGGGAAAGACTCCTACAATGAGCAGTTCTTC
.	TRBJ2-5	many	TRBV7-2	CASSPSSLTQETQYF	TGTGCCAGCAGCCCTAGCTCTTTGACCCAAGAGACCCAGTACTTC